The present T cell receptor (beta chain) was sequenced within a study of neurological immune-mediated disorders. 5'RACE generated cDNA with 10-nucleotide random UMIs. A single run covered 15-18 subjects with over 160 million TCR-beta sequences. TCRdb used MiXCR to reprocess the 5' RACE reads, holding one entry per CDR3 protein. Here the sample spans some 60,000 distinct CDR3 sequences, approximately 12% being singletons. This clonotype was detected ten times or more. Time point described: longitudinal time-point 1 (baseline). The unsorted libraries had their origin in 2 million PBMCs stored at -80 C. The V and J ends lost 0 bases and 9 bases respectively, with 15 bases between them. Germline-derived CDR1 and CDR2 are MNHEY and SVGAGI. This CDR3 has 14 residues.

The receptor's source is a male donor with HTLV-1-associated myelopathy (HAM/TSP). The sequenced sample consisted of PBMCs. The chain is built from TRBV6-5 and TRBJ2-7; no clear D gene. CDR3 residues: CASSYSPLSGSQYF. CDR3 DNA sequence: TGTGCCAGCAGTTACTCGCCTCTGTCGGGCTCGCAGTACTTC.